The 3 T cell receptor beta chains presented below share a single source sample, sequenced in a study of T cell changes during pregnancy in multiple sclerosis. This table comes from immunoSEQ multiplex PCR, and its TCRdb copy is limited to in-frame clones, with some not included. The sample holds some 74,000 clones, approximately 92% seen once. The sample in question was peripheral blood, obtained after pregnancy. These receptors were collected from a female donor in good health, enrolled as a control in a pregnancy study.

V gene TRBV7-8 combines with J gene TRBJ2-3; 11 bases are shared with TRBD2. Germline V gives CDR1 SGHVS, CDR2 FQNEAQ. The CDR3 length is 16 residues. The trim removed 4 bases at V and 5 bases at J, leaving 8 bases unmatched. The CDR3 nucleotides are TGTGCCAGCAGCTCCTCGACTAGCGGGATAGGAGATACGCAGTATTTT. Protein product: CASSSSTSGIGDTQYF.

The chain couples TRBV4-3 to TRBJ2-1; D call uncertain. The CDR3 is 13 residues long. The V gene lost 0 bases and the J gene lost 6 bases, with 6 bases spanning the gap. Germline V CDR1 and CDR2: LGHNA, YSLEER. CDR3: CASSQDLFNEQFF. DNA for the CDR3: TGCGCCAGCAGCCAAGATTTATTCAATGAGCAGTTCTTC.

V and J are TRBV11-1 and TRBJ1-1, with TRBD1 as a possible D gene (6 bases). This CDR3 spans 13 amino acids. The germline V and J ends were trimmed by 5 bases and 3 bases, with 10 bases remaining between them. Germline lookup yields CDR1 SGHAT and CDR2 FQDESV (reference sequence). CDR3 protein: CASSPKGDTEAFF. The CDR3 DNA reads TGTGCCAGCAGCCCTAAGGGGGACACTGAAGCTTTCTTT.